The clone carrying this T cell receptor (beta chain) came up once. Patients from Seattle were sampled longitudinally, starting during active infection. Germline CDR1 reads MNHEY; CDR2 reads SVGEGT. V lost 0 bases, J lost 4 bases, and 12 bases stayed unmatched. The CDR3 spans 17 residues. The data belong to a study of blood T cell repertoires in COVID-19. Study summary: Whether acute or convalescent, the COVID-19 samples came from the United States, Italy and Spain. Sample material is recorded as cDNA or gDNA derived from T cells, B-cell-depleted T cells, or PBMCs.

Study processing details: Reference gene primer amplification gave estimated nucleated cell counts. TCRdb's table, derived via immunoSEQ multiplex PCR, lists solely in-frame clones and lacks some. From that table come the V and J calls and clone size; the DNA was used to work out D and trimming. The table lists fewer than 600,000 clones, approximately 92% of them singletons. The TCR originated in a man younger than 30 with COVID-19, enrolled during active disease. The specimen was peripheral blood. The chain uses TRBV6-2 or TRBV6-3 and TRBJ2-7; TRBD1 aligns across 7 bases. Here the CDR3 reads CASSYSGTEVGFYEQYF. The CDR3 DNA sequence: TGTGCCAGCAGTTACTCGGGGACAGAAGTTGGGTTTTACGAGCAGTACTTC.